The entry that follows covers one TCR beta chain sequence. The antigen remains undetermined. This CDR3 comprises 16 residues. V dropped 0 bases and J dropped 5 bases, with 16 bases sitting between them. Germline CDR1 reads MGHRA; CDR2 reads YSYEKL. This entry is derived from a study of cytomegalovirus exposure and HLA in healthy donors. The donors gave bone marrow, and they were healthy. This PCR relied on a set of 60 Vbeta primers and 13 Jbeta primers. The table came from immunoSEQ multiplex PCR; TCRdb's copy has only in-frame clones and leaves some out. Seen here are over 150,000 clones, approximately 67% observed once, and the top ten hold around 4.3%. General study results and limits: A later analysis linked a missense DCLRE1C variant to TCR beta V- and J-gene trimming. It was reported that the classifier diagnosed cytomegalovirus status with high specificity and sensitivity in both the original and validation cohorts.

This TCR derives from a young woman in good health and CMV-seropositive. The sequencing input was PBMCs. This rearrangement joins TRBV4-1 to TRBJ1-2, with D tentatively TRBD1 (5 bases). The CDR3 region has the DNA TGCGCCAGCAGCCAAGAAGGGGCTGGACATTCATATGGCTACACCTTC. This sequence encodes CASSQEGAGHSYGYTF.